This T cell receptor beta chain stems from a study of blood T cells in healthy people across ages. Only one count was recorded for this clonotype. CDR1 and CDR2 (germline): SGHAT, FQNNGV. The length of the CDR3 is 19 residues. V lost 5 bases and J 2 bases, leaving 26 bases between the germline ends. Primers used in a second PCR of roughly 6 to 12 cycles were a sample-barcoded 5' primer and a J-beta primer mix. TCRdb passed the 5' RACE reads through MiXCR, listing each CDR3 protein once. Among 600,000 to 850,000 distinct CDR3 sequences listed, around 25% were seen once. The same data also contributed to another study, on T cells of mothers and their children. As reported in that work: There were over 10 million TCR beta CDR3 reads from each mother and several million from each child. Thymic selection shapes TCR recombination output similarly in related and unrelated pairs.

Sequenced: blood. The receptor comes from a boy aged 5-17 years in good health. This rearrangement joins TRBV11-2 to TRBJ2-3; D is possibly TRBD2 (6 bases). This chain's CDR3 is CASSLLGAGWTSITDTQYF. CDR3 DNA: TGTGCCAGCAGCCTCCTTGGGGCGGGGTGGACGAGTATCACAGATACGCAGTATTTT.